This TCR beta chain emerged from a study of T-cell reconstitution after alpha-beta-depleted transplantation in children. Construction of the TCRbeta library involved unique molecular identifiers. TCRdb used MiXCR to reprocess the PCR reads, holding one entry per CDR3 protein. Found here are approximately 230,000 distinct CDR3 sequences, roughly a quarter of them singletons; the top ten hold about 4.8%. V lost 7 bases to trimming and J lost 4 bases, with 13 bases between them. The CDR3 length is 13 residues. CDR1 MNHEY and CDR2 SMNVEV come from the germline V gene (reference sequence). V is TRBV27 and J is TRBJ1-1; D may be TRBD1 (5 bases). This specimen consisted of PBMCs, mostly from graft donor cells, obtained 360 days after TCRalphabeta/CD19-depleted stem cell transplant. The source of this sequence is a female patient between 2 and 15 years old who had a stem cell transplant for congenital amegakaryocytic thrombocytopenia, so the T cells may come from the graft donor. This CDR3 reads CASIKHGGTEAFF. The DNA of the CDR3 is TGTGCCAGCATCAAACATGGGGGCACTGAAGCTTTCTTT.